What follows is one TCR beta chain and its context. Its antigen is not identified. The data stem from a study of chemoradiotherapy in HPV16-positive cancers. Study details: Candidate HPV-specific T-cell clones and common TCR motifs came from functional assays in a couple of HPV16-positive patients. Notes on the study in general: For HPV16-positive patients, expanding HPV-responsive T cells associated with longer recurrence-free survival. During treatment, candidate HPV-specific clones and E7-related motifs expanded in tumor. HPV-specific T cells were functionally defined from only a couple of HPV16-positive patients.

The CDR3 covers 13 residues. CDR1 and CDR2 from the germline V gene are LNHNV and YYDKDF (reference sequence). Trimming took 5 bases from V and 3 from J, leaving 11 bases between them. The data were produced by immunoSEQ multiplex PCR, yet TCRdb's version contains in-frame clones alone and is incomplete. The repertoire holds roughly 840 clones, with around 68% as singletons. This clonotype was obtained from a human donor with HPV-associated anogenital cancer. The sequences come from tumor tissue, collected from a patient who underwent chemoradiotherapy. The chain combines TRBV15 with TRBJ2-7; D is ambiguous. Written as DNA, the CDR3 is TGTGCCACCAGCTTACCGGGCTACTACGAGCAGTACTTC. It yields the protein CATSLPGYYEQYF. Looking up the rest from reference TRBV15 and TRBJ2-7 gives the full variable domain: DAMVIQNPRYQVTQFGKPVTLSCSQTLNHNVMYWYQQKSSQAPKLLFHYYDKDFNNEADTPDNFQSRRPNTSFCFLDIRSPGLGDTAMYLCATSLPGYYEQYFGPGTRLTVT.